Each of the 4 T cell receptor beta chains below was sequenced from the same sample in a study of STAT3 mutations in large granular lymphocyte leukemia. Whole-study findings and limits: Every T-LGLL patient had at least one immunodominant TCRbeta clonotype.

TCRdb's copy holds only in-frame clones and misses some; the assay was immunoSEQ multiplex PCR. The data show about 7,000 clones, with 57% seen just once and 76% held by the top ten. These TCRs' antigens remain unknown. The specimen was peripheral blood mononuclear cells. The receptors were sampled from a boy between 10 and 17 years old with T-cell large granular lymphocyte leukemia. Some clones in this sample may be carry-over from other donors' samples.

The chain carries TRBV30 and TRBJ2-5; D is unclear. This CDR3 comprises 12 residues. Trimming took off 4 bases at V and 6 bases at J, with 12 bases between the two ends. CDR1 and CDR2 from the germline V gene are GTSNPN and SVGIG (reference sequence). The CDR3 is CAWTDGPKTQYF. CDR3 in DNA: TGTGCCTGGACCGACGGTCCGAAGACCCAGTACTTC.

This clone was observed a few times. The J gene is TRBJ1-5, the V gene TRBV5-6; D uncertain. Trimming took off 2 bases at V and 3 bases at J, with 12 bases between the two ends. The CDR3 sequence is 15 residues long. The germline V gene has CDR1 SGHDT and CDR2 YYEEEE. DNA of the CDR3: TGTGCCAGCAGCTTACGTAACAGCGACAATCAGCCCCAGCATTTT. This sequence encodes CASSLRNSDNQPQHF.

CDR3 residues: CASSVPGQIPTYEQYF. CDR3 DNA sequence: TGTGCCAGCAGCGTCCCAGGTCAGATCCCTACCTACGAGCAGTACTTC. The V call is TRBV28, the J call TRBJ2-7; unclear D gene. The CDR3 is made up of 16 amino acids. V lost 6 bases and J lost 2, with 20 bases in between. From germline, CDR1 is MDHEN and CDR2 SYDVKM.

This rearrangement joins TRBV7-9 to TRBJ2-1, with D unresolved. The CDR3 extends over 13 amino acids. V lost 1 base, J lost 8 bases, and 9 bases lay in between. Germline assignment: CDR1 SEHNR and CDR2 FQNEAQ (reference sequence). The DNA for the CDR3 is TGTGCCAGCAGCTTAGTCGTGCTCGATGAGCAGTTCTTC. It encodes CASSLVVLDEQFF.